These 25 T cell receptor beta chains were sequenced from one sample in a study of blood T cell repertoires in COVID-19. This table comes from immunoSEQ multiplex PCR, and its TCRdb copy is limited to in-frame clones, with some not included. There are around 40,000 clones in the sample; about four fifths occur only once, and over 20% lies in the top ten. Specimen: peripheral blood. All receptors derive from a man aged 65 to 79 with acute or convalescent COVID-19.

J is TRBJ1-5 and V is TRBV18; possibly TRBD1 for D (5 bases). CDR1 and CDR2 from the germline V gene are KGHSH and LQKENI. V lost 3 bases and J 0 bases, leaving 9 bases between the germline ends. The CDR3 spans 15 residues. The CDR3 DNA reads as TGTGCCAGCTCACCGACGGGGGATAGCAATCAGCCCCAGCATTTT. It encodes CASSPTGDSNQPQHF.

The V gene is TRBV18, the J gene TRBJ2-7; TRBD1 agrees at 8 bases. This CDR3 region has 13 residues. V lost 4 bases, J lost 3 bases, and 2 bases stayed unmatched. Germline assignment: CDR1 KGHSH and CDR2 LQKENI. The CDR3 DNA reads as TGTGCCAGCTCACTAGGGACAGGCTACGAGCAGTACTTC. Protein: CASSLGTGYEQYF.

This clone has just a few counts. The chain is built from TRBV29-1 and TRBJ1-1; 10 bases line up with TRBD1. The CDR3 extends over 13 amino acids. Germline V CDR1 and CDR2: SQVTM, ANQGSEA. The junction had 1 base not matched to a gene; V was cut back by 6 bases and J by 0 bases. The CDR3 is CSVGTGVNTEAFF. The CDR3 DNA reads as TGCAGCGTGGGGACAGGGGTGAACACTGAAGCTTTCTTT.

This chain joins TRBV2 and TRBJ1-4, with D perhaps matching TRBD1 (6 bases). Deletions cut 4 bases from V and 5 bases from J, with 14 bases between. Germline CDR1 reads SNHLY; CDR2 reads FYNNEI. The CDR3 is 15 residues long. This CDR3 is CASSGGPGENEKLFF. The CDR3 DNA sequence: TGTGCCAGCAGTGGGGGGCCCGGGGAGAATGAAAAACTGTTTTTT.

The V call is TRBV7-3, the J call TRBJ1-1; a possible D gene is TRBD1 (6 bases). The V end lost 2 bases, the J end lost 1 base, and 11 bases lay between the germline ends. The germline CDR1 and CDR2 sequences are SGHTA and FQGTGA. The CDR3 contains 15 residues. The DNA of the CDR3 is TGTGCCAGCAGCTTACAGGGGTCGGGGAACACTGAAGCTTTCTTT. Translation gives CASSLQGSGNTEAFF.

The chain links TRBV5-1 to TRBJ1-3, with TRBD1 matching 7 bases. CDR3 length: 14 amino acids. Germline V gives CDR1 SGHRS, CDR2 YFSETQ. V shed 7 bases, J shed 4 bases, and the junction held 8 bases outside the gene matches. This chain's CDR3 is CASQTGSAGNTIYF. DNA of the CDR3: TGCGCCAGCCAGACAGGGTCCGCCGGAAACACCATATATTTT. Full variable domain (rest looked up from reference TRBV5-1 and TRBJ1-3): KAGVTQTPRYLIKTRGQQVTLSCSPISGHRSVSWYQQTPGQGLQFLFEYFSETQRNKGNFPGRFSGRQFSNSRSEMNVSTLELGDSALYLCASQTGSAGNTIYFGEGSWLTVV.

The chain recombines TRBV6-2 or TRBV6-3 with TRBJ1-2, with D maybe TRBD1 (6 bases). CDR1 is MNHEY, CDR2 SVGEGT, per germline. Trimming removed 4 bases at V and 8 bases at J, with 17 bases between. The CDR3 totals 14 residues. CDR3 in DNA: TGTGCCAGCAGTTTTGGGACAAGGGGACGGGGCTACACCTTC. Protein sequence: CASSFGTRGRGYTF.

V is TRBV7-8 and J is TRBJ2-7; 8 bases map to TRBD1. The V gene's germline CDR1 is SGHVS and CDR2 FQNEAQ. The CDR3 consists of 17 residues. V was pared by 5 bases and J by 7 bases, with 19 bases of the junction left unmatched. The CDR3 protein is CASSTARTGTTFGEQYF. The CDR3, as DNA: TGTGCCAGCAGCACCGCACGGACAGGGACGACCTTTGGAGAGCAGTACTTC.

This CDR3 is CASSLVGGGELFF. Here the CDR3 DNA reads TGTGCCAGCAGCCTTGTAGGGGGCGGGGAGCTGTTTTTT. The chain employs TRBV7-2 and TRBJ2-2; D might be TRBD1 (6 bases). The CDR3 is 13 amino acids. V was cut by 5 bases and J by 7 bases, with 11 bases left in between. Germline V gives CDR1 SGHTA, CDR2 FQGNSA.

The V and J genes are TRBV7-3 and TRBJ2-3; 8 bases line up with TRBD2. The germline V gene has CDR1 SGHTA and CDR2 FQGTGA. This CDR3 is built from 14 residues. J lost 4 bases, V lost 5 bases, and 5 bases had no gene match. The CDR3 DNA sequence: TGTGCCAGCAGCGGCGGGACTAGGGCAGATACGCAGTATTTT. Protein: CASSGGTRADTQYF.

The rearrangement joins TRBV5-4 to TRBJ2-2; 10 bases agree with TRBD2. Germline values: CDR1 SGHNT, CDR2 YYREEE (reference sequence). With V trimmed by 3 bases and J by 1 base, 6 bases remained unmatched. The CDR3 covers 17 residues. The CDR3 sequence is CASSSSTSGRNTGELFF. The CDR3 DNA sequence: TGTGCCAGCAGCTCATCGACTAGCGGGCGGAACACCGGGGAGCTGTTTTTT.

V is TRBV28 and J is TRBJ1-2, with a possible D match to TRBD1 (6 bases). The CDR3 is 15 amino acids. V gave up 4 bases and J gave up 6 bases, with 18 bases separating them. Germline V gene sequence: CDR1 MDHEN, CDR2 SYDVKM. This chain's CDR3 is CASSSIPLTGNGYTF. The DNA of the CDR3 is TGTGCCAGCAGTTCTATACCCCTGACAGGCAATGGCTACACCTTC.

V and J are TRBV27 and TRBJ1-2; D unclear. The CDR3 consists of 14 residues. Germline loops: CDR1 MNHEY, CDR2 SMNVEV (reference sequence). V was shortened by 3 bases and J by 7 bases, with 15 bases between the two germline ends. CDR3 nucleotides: TGTGCCAGCAGTTTGATGGCTGTGACGGGTGGCTACACCTTC. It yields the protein CASSLMAVTGGYTF.

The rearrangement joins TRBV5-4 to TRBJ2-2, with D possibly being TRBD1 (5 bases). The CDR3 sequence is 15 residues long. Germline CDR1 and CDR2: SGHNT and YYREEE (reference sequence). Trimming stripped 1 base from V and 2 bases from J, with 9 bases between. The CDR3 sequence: CASSLSRANTGELFF. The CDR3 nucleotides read TGTGCCAGCAGCTTGTCCAGGGCTAACACCGGGGAGCTGTTTTTT.

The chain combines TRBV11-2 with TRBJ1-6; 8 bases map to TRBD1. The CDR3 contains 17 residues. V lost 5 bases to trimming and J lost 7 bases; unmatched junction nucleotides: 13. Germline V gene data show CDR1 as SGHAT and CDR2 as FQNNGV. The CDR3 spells CASSPRQGARLNSPLHF. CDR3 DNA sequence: TGTGCCAGCAGCCCTAGGCAGGGGGCGCGTCTAAATTCACCCCTCCACTTT.

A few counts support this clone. The CDR3 DNA follows: TGTGCCAGCAGTTACGCGGGAGCAGGGCTCCACGAGCAGTACTTC. Residues: CASSYAGAGLHEQYF. J is TRBJ2-7 and V is TRBV6-5, with 7 positions matching TRBD2. Germline V gives CDR1 MNHEY, CDR2 SVGAGI. Losses at the gene ends were 2 bases for V and 5 bases for J; bases not matched to a gene: 9. The length of the CDR3 is 15 residues.

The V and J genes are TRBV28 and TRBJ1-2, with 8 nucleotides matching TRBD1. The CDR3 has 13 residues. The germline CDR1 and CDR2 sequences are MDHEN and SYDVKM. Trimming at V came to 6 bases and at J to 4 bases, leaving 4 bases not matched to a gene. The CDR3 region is CASSLQGAYGYTF. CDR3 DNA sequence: TGTGCCAGCAGCCTTCAGGGGGCCTATGGCTACACCTTC.

The CDR3 region is CATSDAGTGVDEKLFF. The CDR3 nucleotides are TGTGCCACCAGTGATGCCGGGACAGGGGTTGATGAAAAACTGTTTTTT. The chain is built from TRBV24-1 and TRBJ1-4; 10 bases are a match to TRBD1. The CDR3 contains 16 residues. V gave up 3 bases and J gave up 6 bases; unmatched junction bases: 6. Germline V gene sequence: CDR1 KGHDR, CDR2 SFDVKD.

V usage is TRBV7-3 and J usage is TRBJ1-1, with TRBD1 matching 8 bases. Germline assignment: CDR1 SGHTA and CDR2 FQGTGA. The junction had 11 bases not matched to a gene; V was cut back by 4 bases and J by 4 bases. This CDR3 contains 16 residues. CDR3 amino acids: CASSSTGGNSPTEAFF. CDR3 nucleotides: TGTGCCAGCAGCTCCACAGGGGGGAACAGTCCCACTGAAGCTTTCTTT.

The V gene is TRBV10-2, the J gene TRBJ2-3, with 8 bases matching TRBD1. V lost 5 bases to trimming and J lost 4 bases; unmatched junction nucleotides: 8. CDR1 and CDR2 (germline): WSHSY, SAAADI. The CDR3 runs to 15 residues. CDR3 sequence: CASSLQGVLSDTQYF. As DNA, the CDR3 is TGCGCCAGCAGTTTACAGGGGGTGCTGTCAGATACGCAGTATTTT.

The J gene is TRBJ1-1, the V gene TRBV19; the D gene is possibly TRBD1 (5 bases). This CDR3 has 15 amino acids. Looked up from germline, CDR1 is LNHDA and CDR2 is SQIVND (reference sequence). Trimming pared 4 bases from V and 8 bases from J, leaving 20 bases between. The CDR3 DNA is TGTGCCAGTAGTAACCGCGTCGGTATTGGACAAGAAGCTTTCTTT. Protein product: CASSNRVGIGQEAFF.

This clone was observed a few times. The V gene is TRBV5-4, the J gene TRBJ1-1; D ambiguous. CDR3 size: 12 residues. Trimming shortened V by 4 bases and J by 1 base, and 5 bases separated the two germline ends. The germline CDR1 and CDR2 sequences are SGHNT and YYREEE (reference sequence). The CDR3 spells CASSRQNTEAFF. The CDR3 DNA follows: TGTGCCAGCAGCCGACAGAACACTGAAGCTTTCTTT. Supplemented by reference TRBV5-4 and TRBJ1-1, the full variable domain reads ETGVTQSPTHLIKTRGQQVTLRCSSQSGHNTVSWYQQALGQGPQFIFQYYREEENGRGNFPPRFSGLQFPNYSSELNVNALELDDSALYLCASSRQNTEAFFGQGTRLTVV.

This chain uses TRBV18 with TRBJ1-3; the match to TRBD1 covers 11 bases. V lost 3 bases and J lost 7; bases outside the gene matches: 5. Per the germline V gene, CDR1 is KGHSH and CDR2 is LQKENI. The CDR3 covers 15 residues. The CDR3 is CASSPPGTGGNTIYF. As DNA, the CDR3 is TGTGCCAGCTCACCTCCCGGGACAGGGGGGAACACCATATATTTT. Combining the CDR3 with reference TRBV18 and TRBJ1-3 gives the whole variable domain NAGVMQNPRHLVRRRGQEARLRCSPMKGHSHVYWYRQLPEEGLKFMVYLQKENIIDESGMPKERFSAEFPKEGPSILRIQQVVRGDSAAYFCASSPPGTGGNTIYFGEGSWLTVV.

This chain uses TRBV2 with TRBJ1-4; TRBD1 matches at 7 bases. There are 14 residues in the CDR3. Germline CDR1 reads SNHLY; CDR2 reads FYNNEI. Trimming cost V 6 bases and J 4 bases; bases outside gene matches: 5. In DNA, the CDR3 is TGTGCCAGCAGGAACCGGGACAGTAATGAAAAACTGTTTTTT. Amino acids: CASRNRDSNEKLFF.

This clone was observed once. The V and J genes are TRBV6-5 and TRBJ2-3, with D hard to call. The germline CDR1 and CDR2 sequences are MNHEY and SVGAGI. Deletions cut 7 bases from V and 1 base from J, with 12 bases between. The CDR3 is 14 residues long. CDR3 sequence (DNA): TGTGCCAGCACTCAAACGAGGCGCACAGATACGCAGTATTTT. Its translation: CASTQTRRTDTQYF.